The next 28 T cell receptor beta chains were all read from a single sample in a study of blood T cells in healthy people across ages. The use of a sample-barcoded 5' primer and a J-beta primer mix characterized a second PCR of 7 to 11 cycles. One entry per CDR3 protein results from TCRdb running MiXCR on the 5' RACE reads. This table has about 510,000 distinct CDR3 sequences, about 26% appearing once. This same sample was also part of a study on T cells of mothers and their children.

The sequencing input was blood. The receptors stem from a boy between 2 and 10 years old in good health.

This clonotype occurred a few times. The rearrangement uses TRBV10-3 and TRBJ2-7; 7 bases line up with TRBD1. The CDR3 has 15 amino acids. Germline lookup yields CDR1 ENHRY and CDR2 SYGVKD. Losses at the gene ends were 3 bases for V and 2 bases for J; bases not matched to a gene: 7. The CDR3 loop reads CAISDEGAGAYEQYF. CDR3 nucleotides: TGTGCCATCAGTGATGAGGGGGCCGGGGCCTACGAGCAGTACTTC.

This rearrangement joins TRBV11-2 to TRBJ2-2; TRBD2 is a possible D gene (7 bases). The germline V and J ends were trimmed by 5 bases and 6 bases, with 10 bases remaining between them. The length of the CDR3 is 13 residues. CDR1 is SGHAT and CDR2 is FQNNGV in the germline V gene. CDR3 region: CASSRGAAGELFF. CDR3 nucleotides: TGTGCCAGCAGCCGGGGGGCGGCCGGGGAGCTGTTTTTT.

The chain joins TRBV27 to TRBJ1-2, with TRBD1 identical over 11 bases. CDR3 length: 15 residues. The germline V gene encodes CDR1 MNHEY and CDR2 SMNVEV (reference sequence). The V gene end was trimmed by 4 bases and the J gene end by 6 bases; junction bases not matched to a gene: 7. CDR3 bases: TGTGCCAGCAGTTACCGGGACAGGGGGTTGCATGGCTACACCTTC. Residues: CASSYRDRGLHGYTF.

V and J are TRBV6-6 and TRBJ1-1; 9 bases line up with TRBD1. CDR1 is MNHNY and CDR2 is SVGAGI in the germline V gene (reference sequence). The ends lost 2 bases at V and 0 bases at J; junction bases unmatched: 4. The CDR3 loop spans 16 amino acids. CDR3 sequence: CASSYLGTGMNTEAFF. The CDR3 region has the DNA TGTGCCAGCAGTTACCTCGGGACAGGGATGAACACTGAAGCTTTCTTT.

A few counts support this clonotype. The V gene is TRBV27, the J gene TRBJ2-7; 7 positions match TRBD1. Germline assignment: CDR1 MNHEY and CDR2 SMNVEV (reference sequence). The CDR3 spans 13 residues. J was trimmed by 6 bases and V by 6 bases; bases with no gene match: 8. CDR3 DNA: TGTGCCAGCAGCCCTCAGGGGGTTTGCGAGCAGTACTTC. The encoded protein is CASSPQGVCEQYF.

Of note for this clonotype: At one end, the junction sequence differs from germline, possibly due to a read error. The chain is built from TRBV29-1 and TRBJ2-1; 7 bases agree with TRBD1. This CDR3 contains 14 residues. Germline V gives CDR1 SQVTM, CDR2 ANQGSEA. The CDR3: CSVEGRGLLGAIHF. The CDR3, as DNA: TGCAGCGTTGAGGGTAGGGGGCTACTCGGCGCCATTCATTTC.

This clonotype appeared a few times. This chain joins TRBV3-1 and TRBJ1-2; D possibly corresponds to TRBD1 (5 bases). V was cut by 3 bases and J by 6 bases, with 11 bases left in between. This CDR3 has 13 amino acids. CDR1 is LGHDT and CDR2 is YNNKEL in the germline V gene (reference sequence). The CDR3: CASSQGGMNGYTF. CDR3 sequence (DNA): TGTGCCAGCAGCCAGGGGGGAATGAATGGCTACACCTTC.

This clonotype was found a few times. The rearrangement uses TRBV7-2 and TRBJ1-2, with TRBD1 identical over 12 bases. Germline CDR1 reads SGHTA; CDR2 reads FQGNSA. This CDR3 region has 19 residues. With V trimmed by 3 bases and J by 4 bases, 15 bases remained unmatched. The CDR3 bases are TGTGCCAGCAGCTTCTCCAAAGCCGGGACAGGGGGCGCTTCCTATGGCTACACCTTC. Translated, it gives CASSFSKAGTGGASYGYTF.

The chain links TRBV30 to TRBJ2-5, with D unclear. The DNA end lines up better with TRBJ2-1; the J call may be wrong. Germline V lookup: CDR1 GTSNPN, CDR2 SVGIG (reference sequence). This CDR3 is 14 amino acids long. CDR3 protein: CAWSSKGWANEQFF. The CDR3 region has the DNA TGTGCCTGGAGTTCAAAGGGTTGGGCCAATGAGCAGTTCTTC.

The chain uses TRBV29-1 and TRBJ2-1; maybe TRBD2 (6 bases). The CDR3 sequence is 16 residues long. V was trimmed by 1 base and J by 4 bases, leaving 17 bases between them. CDR1 is SQVTM and CDR2 is ANQGSEA in the germline V gene. In DNA, the CDR3 is TGCAGCGTTGAAGGCCTATCCGGGAGTAATTACAATGAGCAGTTCTTC. This sequence encodes CSVEGLSGSNYNEQFF.

The gene calls are TRBV20-1 and TRBJ2-5, with 14 bases lining up with TRBD2. The J call may be mistaken, given a closer DNA end match to TRBJ2-1. Germline CDR1 is DFQATT and CDR2 is SNEGSKA (reference sequence). This CDR3 has 17 residues. The CDR3 region has the DNA TGCAGTGCTAGCACTCCCGGGACTAGCGGGAGCTCGGGTGAGCAGTTCTTC. It translates to CSASTPGTSGSSGEQFF.

This chain links TRBV10-3 with TRBJ2-5, with TRBD1 matching 8 bases. This CDR3 has 16 amino acids. Germline assignment: CDR1 ENHRY and CDR2 SYGVKD. V lost 2 bases to trimming and J lost 4 bases; unmatched junction nucleotides: 9. The chain's CDR3 is CAISEAGRGLRETQYF. In DNA form, the CDR3 reads TGTGCCATCAGTGAGGCCGGCAGGGGGCTACGAGAGACCCAGTACTTC.

The chain recombines TRBV5-1 with TRBJ2-5; TRBD2 matches at 7 bases. Germline V gene data show CDR1 as SGHRS and CDR2 as YFSETQ. The ends lost 7 bases at V and 3 bases at J; junction bases unmatched: 15. This CDR3 is 16 amino acids long. The CDR3 DNA is TGCGCCAGCGGTACGGCGCCTCTAGCGGTGGAAGAGACCCAGTACTTC. This translates into CASGTAPLAVEETQYF. Full variable domain (missing parts from reference TRBV5-1 and TRBJ2-5): KAGVTQTPRYLIKTRGQQVTLSCSPISGHRSVSWYQQTPGQGLQFLFEYFSETQRNKGNFPGRFSGRQFSNSRSEMNVSTLELGDSALYLCASGTAPLAVEETQYFGPGTRLLVL.

This chain joins TRBV9 and TRBJ2-2; weak D call: TRBD2 (7 bases). CDR1 is SGDLS, CDR2 YYNGEE, per germline. CDR3 length: 15 amino acids. Trimming removed 0 bases at V and 4 bases at J, with 10 bases between. The chain's CDR3 is CASSVARGATGELFF. In DNA form, the CDR3 reads TGTGCCAGCAGCGTAGCCCGGGGGGCCACCGGGGAGCTGTTTTTT.

This clonotype occurred a few times. The V gene is TRBV4-3, the J gene TRBJ2-1; TRBD2 matches at 12 bases. Germline CDR1 and CDR2: LGHNA and YSLEER. This CDR3 region has 17 residues. Trimming removed 3 bases from V and 2 bases from J; junction bases left unmatched: 5. The DNA of the CDR3 is TGCGCCAGCAGCCAGCAAGGACTAGCGGGGACCTACAATGAGCAGTTCTTC. Translated, it gives CASSQQGLAGTYNEQFF.

This chain connects TRBV29-1 to TRBJ1-1; no definite D call. The germline V gene encodes CDR1 SQVTM and CDR2 ANQGSEA. CDR3 length: 12 amino acids. Trimming left V 4 bases short and J 4 bases short, with 10 bases between. This CDR3 is CSVAGWSTEAFF. The CDR3 region has the DNA TGCAGCGTTGCTGGTTGGAGCACTGAAGCTTTCTTT.

This chain connects TRBV10-3 to TRBJ2-1; TRBD1 matches at 12 bases. The germline V gene encodes CDR1 ENHRY and CDR2 SYGVKD. Trimming removed 0 bases from V and 4 bases from J; junction bases left unmatched: 1. The CDR3 runs to 16 residues. CDR3 sequence reads: CAISESGQGAYNEQFF. CDR3 nucleotide sequence: TGTGCCATCAGTGAGTCGGGACAGGGGGCTTACAATGAGCAGTTCTTC.

The chain employs TRBV5-1 and TRBJ2-5; 7 positions agree with TRBD1. Germline V CDR1 and CDR2: SGHRS, YFSETQ. Unmatched junction bases numbered 6, after V lost 6 bases and J lost 4 bases. The CDR3 has 13 amino acids. The DNA for the CDR3 is TGCGCCAGCACCTCCTCAGGGGGAGAGACCCAGTACTTC. Translation gives CASTSSGGETQYF.

The table lists this clonotype with a few counts. V and J are TRBV12-3 or TRBV12-4 and TRBJ2-1; 11 bases are a match to TRBD2. The CDR3 length is 15 residues. Unmatched junction bases numbered 7, after V lost 5 bases and J lost 7 bases. CDR3 region: CASSVSGGAQNEQFF. The CDR3, as DNA: TGTGCCAGCAGTGTTAGCGGGGGGGCTCAGAATGAGCAGTTCTTC.

This chain uses TRBV7-2 with TRBJ2-3; D not resolved. The germline gives CDR1 SGHTA, CDR2 FQGNSA. With 4 bases removed from V and 2 bases from J, the gap between germline ends came to 7 bases. The CDR3 has 13 residues. The CDR3 DNA follows: TGTGCCAGCAGCTCGGGCCCCACAGATACGCAGTATTTT. Residues: CASSSGPTDTQYF.

In its sample, this clonotype was seen once. The V and J genes are TRBV6-6 and TRBJ2-2; TRBD1 aligns across 7 bases. This CDR3 has 17 amino acids. Unmatched junction bases numbered 17, after V lost 7 bases and J lost 6 bases. Germline loops: CDR1 MNHNY, CDR2 SVGAGI (reference sequence). The CDR3 region is CASTLMFGAQGAGELFF. CDR3 nucleotide sequence: TGTGCCAGCACCCTCATGTTTGGGGCCCAGGGGGCCGGGGAGCTGTTTTTT.

The table lists this clonotype with a few counts. This chain links TRBV19 with TRBJ2-5, with 9 positions matching TRBD1. Germline CDR1 reads LNHDA; CDR2 reads SQIVND (reference sequence). The CDR3 totals 15 residues. V lost 5 bases to trimming and J lost 5 bases; unmatched junction nucleotides: 9. For the CDR3, the DNA is TGTGCCAGTAGTTTCCGGGACAGGGTAGACGAGACCCAGTACTTC. Amino acid sequence: CASSFRDRVDETQYF.

This clonotype showed up just a few times. The genes are TRBV29-1 and TRBJ1-3; maybe TRBD1 (6 bases). The V end was cut by 7 bases, the J end by 4 bases, with 14 bases between. Germline lookup yields CDR1 SQVTM and CDR2 ANQGSEA. The CDR3 spans 13 residues. As DNA, the CDR3 is TGCAGCGCGGGGGGGCTAGACGGAAACACCATATATTTT. This codes for CSAGGLDGNTIYF.

This clonotype has a handful of counts. CDR3 protein: CAIREDSQDTQYF. CDR3 nucleotide sequence: TGTGCCATCAGGGAAGACAGTCAAGATACGCAGTATTTT. The gene calls are TRBV10-3 and TRBJ2-3; the D gene is possibly TRBD1 (5 bases). Germline V gives CDR1 ENHRY, CDR2 SYGVKD. The V end was cut by 6 bases, the J end by 5 bases, with 12 bases between. This CDR3 is built from 13 residues.

Regarding this clonotype: At one end the junction does not follow the germline gene, possibly because of a read error. Here the CDR3 DNA reads TGCGCCGGCAGCTTGGACAGGGGCGGGAGTGGCACAGATACGCAGTATTTT. Protein sequence: CAGSLDRGGSGTDTQYF. This sequence joins TRBV5-1 and TRBJ2-3, with 9 bases aligning to TRBD1. This CDR3 contains 17 residues. Germline-derived CDR1 and CDR2 are SGHRS and YFSETQ. The entire variable domain, with the rest obtained from reference TRBV5-1 and TRBJ2-3, is as follows: KAGVTQTPRYLIKTRGQQVTLSCSPISGHRSVSWYQQTPGQGLQFLFEYFSETQRNKGNFPGRFSGRQFSNSRSEMNVSTLELGDSALYLCAGSLDRGGSGTDTQYFGPGTRLTVL.

The J gene is TRBJ2-5, the V gene TRBV6-6, with D maybe TRBD2 (6 bases). The V gene lost 5 bases and the J gene lost 4 bases, with 14 bases spanning the gap. The length of the CDR3 is 14 residues. Germline-derived CDR1 and CDR2 are MNHNY and SVGAGI (reference sequence). The CDR3 here is CASSDYYGGETQYF. CDR3 coding DNA: TGTGCCAGCAGTGACTATTACGGGGGAGAGACCCAGTACTTC.

V usage is TRBV27 and J usage is TRBJ1-1; TRBD1 might be the D (6 bases). Trimming removed 5 bases at V and 5 bases at J, with 12 bases between. The CDR3 covers 13 residues. Germline V lookup: CDR1 MNHEY, CDR2 SMNVEV (reference sequence). The CDR3: CASSITGRTEAFF. In DNA, the CDR3 is TGTGCCAGCAGTATAACAGGGAGAACTGAAGCTTTCTTT.

V is TRBV29-1 and J is TRBJ2-1; D tentatively reads TRBD1 or TRBD2 (5 bases each). CDR1 SQVTM and CDR2 ANQGSEA come from the germline V gene. The CDR3 contains 11 residues. The V and J ends lost 3 bases and 10 bases respectively, with 10 bases between them. CDR3 bases: TGCAGCGTTGATACGGGGACCGAGCAGTTCTTC. Translated, it gives CSVDTGTEQFF.